This TCR beta chain derives from a study of beta chain features in type 1 diabetes. Study-level findings and limits: People with Type 1 diabetes carried modestly yet significantly shorter TCRB CDR3s in all four CD4+ subsets.

Sorting produced populations that all topped 95% purity. Of the isolated RNA, all was reverse transcribed, and so the sequenced material was expressed TCRB transcripts. Only in-frame clones appear in the TCRdb table, and some are missing; sequencing was by immunoSEQ multiplex PCR. The sample has hundreds of thousands of clones, roughly 15% seen once; the top ten hold more than 0.015%. Comment on this clone: Its antigen is unidentified.

The clonotype was recovered from a young man with type 1 diabetes. What was sequenced was naive CD4+ T cells from blood.

The CDR3 DNA reads TGTGCCAGCAGTTATAGACAGGGGTCGGATACGCAGTATTTT. Protein sequence: CASSYRQGSDTQYF. J is TRBJ2-3 and V is TRBV2; TRBD1 matches 8 bases. CDR3 size: 14 residues. With V trimmed by 5 bases and J by 6 bases, 7 bases remained unmatched. Looked up from germline, CDR1 is SNHLY and CDR2 is FYNNEI. Filled out from reference TRBV2 and TRBJ2-3, the complete variable domain reads EPEVTQTPSHQVTQMGQEVILRCVPISNHLYFYWYRQILGQKVEFLVSFYNNEISEKSEIFDDQFSVERPDGSNFTLKIRSTKLEDSAMYFCASSYRQGSDTQYFGPGTRLTVL.